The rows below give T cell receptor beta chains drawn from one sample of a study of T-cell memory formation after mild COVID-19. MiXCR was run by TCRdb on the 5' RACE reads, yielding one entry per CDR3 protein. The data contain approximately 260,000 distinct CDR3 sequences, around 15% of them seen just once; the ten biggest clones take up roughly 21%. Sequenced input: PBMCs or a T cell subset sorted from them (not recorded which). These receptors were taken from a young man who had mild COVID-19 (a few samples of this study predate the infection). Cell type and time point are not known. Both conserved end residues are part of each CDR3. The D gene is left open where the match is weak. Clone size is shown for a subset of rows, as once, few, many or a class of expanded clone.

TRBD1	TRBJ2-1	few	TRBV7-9	CASSLGGGSEQFF	TGTGCCAGCAGCTTAGGAGGGGGCTCTGAGCAGTTCTTC
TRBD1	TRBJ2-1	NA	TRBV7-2	CASSLQGAFYNEQFF	TGTGCCAGCAGCTTACAGGGGGCTTTTTACAATGAGCAGTTCTTC
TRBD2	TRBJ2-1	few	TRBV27	CASVVMGGAYNEQFF	TGTGCCAGCGTTGTCATGGGGGGGGCCTACAATGAGCAGTTCTTC
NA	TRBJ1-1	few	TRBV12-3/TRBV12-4	CASSLAAGRAFF	TGTGCCAGCAGTTTAGCGGCAGGGCGGGCTTTCTTT
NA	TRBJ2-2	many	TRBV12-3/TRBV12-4	CASSPLTGELFF	TGTGCCAGCAGTCCACTCACCGGGGAGCTGTTTTTT
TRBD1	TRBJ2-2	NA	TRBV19	CASNQGALAGELFF	TGTGCCAGTAATCAGGGGGCCCTGGCCGGGGAGCTGTTTTTT
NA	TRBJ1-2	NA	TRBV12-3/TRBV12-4	CASREGLAYGYTF	TGTGCCAGCAGGGAGGGACTAGCCTATGGCTACACCTTC
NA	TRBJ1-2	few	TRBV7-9	CASSSDGGGYTF	TGTGCCAGCAGCTCCGACGGGGGGGGCTACACCTTC
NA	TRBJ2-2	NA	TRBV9	CASSPMGALTGELFF	TGTGCCAGCAGCCCGATGGGGGCACTGACCGGGGAGCTGTTTTTT
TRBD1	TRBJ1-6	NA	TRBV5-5	CASSLAPTGENSPLHF	TGTGCCAGCAGCTTAGCCCCGACAGGGGAAAATTCACCCCTCCACTTT
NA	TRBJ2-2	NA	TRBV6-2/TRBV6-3	CASSQTRGPGELFF	TGTGCCAGCAGTCAAACCAGGGGTCCCGGGGAGCTGTTTTTT
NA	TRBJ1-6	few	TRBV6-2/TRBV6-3	CASSYEGSSYNSPLHF	TGTGCCAGCAGTTACGAGGGGAGCTCCTATAATTCACCCCTCCACTTT
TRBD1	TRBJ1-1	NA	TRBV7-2	CASSSGQGGITEAFF	TGTGCCAGCAGCTCCGGACAGGGCGGAATTACTGAAGCTTTCTTT
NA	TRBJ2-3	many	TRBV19	CASSPMGGDTQYF	TGTGCCAGTAGTCCCATGGGAGGCGATACGCAGTATTTT
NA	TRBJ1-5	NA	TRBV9	CASSRTVGQPQHF	TGTGCCAGCAGCCGGACAGTGGGTCAGCCCCAGCATTTT
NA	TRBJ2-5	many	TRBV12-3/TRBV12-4	CASSSLGVAETQYF	TGTGCCAGCAGTTCCCTCGGGGTGGCGGAGACCCAGTACTTC
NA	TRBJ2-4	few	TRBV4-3	CASSRDYRVGDIQYF	TGCGCCAGCAGCCGAGATTACAGGGTGGGGGACATTCAGTACTTC
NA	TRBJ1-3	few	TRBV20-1	CSSKGGNTIYF	TGCAGTTCTAAGGGGGGAAACACCATATATTTT
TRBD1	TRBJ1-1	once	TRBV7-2	CASRFTGGTEAFF	TGTGCCAGCAGATTCACAGGGGGCACTGAAGCTTTCTTT
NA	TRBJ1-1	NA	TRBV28	CASSLLQRNTEAFF	TGTGCCAGCAGCCTCCTCCAGAGGAACACTGAAGCTTTCTTT
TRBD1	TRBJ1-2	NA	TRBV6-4	CASSDSVPGQGAANYGYTF	TGTGCCAGCAGTGACTCAGTCCCGGGACAGGGGGCCGCTAACTATGGCTACACCTTC
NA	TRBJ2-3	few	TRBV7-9	CASSLYGDTDTQYF	TGTGCCAGCAGCTTATACGGGGACACAGATACGCAGTATTTT
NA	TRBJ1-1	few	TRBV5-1	CASRGGGAGPEAFF	TGCGCCAGCAGGGGGGGGGGCGCAGGCCCTGAAGCTTTCTTT
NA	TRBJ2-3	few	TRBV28	CASSFLSGTDTQYF	TGTGCCAGCAGTTTTCTTTCGGGCACAGATACGCAGTATTTT
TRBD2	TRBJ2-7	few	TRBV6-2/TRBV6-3	CASSPGLDLQYF	TGTGCCAGCAGCCCCGGACTAGATTTGCAGTACTTC
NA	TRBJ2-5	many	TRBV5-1	CASSLAHGEQGETQYF	TGCGCCAGCAGCTTGGCCCATGGCGAACAGGGAGAGACCCAGTACTTC
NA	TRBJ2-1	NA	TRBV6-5	CASSMSGEQFF	TGTGCCAGCAGTATGAGCGGTGAGCAGTTCTTC
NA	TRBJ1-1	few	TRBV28	CASSLALEQMNTEAFF	TGTGCCAGCAGTTTAGCCCTAGAGCAGATGAACACTGAAGCTTTCTTT
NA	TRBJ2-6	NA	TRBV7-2	CASSTQGANVLTF	TGTGCCAGCAGTACACAGGGGGCCAACGTCCTGACTTTC
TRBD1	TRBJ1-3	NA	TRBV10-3	CAISAGQGGNTIYF	TGTGCCATCAGCGCGGGACAGGGTGGAAACACCATATATTTT
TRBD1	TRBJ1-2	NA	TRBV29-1	CSVSDRTNYGYTF	TGCAGCGTTTCGGACAGGACTAACTATGGCTACACCTTC
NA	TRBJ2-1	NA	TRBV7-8	CASSPNRLPYNEQFF	TGTGCCAGCAGCCCGAACAGGTTACCGTACAATGAGCAGTTCTTC
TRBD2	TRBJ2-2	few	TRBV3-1	CGAAPSGGTTGELFF	TGCGGGGCAGCCCCTAGCGGGGGGACCACCGGGGAGCTGTTTTTT
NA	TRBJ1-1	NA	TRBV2	CASTTGGLAEAFF	TGTGCCAGCACTACTGGGGGGTTGGCTGAAGCTTTCTTT
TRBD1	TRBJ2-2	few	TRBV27	CASKGQVNTGELFF	TGTGCCAGCAAAGGACAGGTTAACACCGGGGAGCTGTTTTTT
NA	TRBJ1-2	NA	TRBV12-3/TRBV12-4	CASSDVRGGYGYTF	TGTGCCAGCAGCGACGTCAGGGGTGGCTATGGCTACACCTTC